The subject of this entry is one T cell receptor (beta chain). Method: immunoSEQ multiplex PCR; TCRdb's copy keeps in-frame clones and lacks some. The sample includes approximately 220,000 clones, about four fifths of them seen just once. These data come from a study of blood T cell repertoires in COVID-19. About the study: Acute-phase and convalescent COVID-19 samples originated in the United States, Italy and Spain.

CDR1 LGHNA and CDR2 YNFKEQ come from the germline V gene. The germline V and J ends were trimmed by 1 base and 1 base, with 10 bases remaining between them. The CDR3 spans 15 residues. Sequenced: peripheral blood. J is TRBJ1-1 and V is TRBV4-2; D is possibly TRBD1 (5 bases). This TCR was sampled from a woman aged 70-85 years with acute or convalescent COVID-19. The CDR3: CASSQGGGENTEAFF. The CDR3 region has the DNA TGTGCCAGCAGCCAAGGCGGGGGGGAGAACACTGAAGCTTTCTTT.